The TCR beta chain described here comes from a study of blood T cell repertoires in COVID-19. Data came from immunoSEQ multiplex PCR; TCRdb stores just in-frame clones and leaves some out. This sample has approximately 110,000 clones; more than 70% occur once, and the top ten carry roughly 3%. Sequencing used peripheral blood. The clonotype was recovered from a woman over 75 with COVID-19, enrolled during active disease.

In DNA, the CDR3 is TGCAGCGTTGAGAGGGGGAATAACTATGGCTACACCTTC. As protein: CSVERGNNYGYTF. The rearrangement uses TRBV29-1 and TRBJ1-2, with a weak D call TRBD1 (6 bases). The CDR3 runs 13 residues. Per the germline V gene, CDR1 is SQVTM and CDR2 is ANQGSEA. Trimming left V 3 bases short and J 1 base short, with 9 bases between.